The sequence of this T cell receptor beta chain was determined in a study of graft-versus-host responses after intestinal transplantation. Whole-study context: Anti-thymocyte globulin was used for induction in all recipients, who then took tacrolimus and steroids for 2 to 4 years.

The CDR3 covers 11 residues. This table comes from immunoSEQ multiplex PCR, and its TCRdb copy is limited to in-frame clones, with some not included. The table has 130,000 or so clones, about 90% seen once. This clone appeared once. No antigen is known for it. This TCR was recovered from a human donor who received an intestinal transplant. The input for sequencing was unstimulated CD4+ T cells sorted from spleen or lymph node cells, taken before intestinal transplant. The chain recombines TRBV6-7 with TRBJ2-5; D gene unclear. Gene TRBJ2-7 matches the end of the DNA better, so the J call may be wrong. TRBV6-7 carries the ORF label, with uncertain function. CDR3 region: CASSLPYEQYF. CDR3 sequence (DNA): TGTGCCAGCAGTCTCCCCTACGAGCAGTACTTC.